The 30 T cell receptor beta chains reported below all come from one sample, sequenced in a study of blood T cells in healthy people across ages. Next came a second PCR, run for about 6 to 11 cycles, which used a sample-barcoded 5' primer along with a J-beta primer mix. TCRdb independently ran MiXCR on the 5' RACE reads; one entry per CDR3 protein. Of about a million distinct CDR3 sequences in the sample, roughly 50% were seen once. Sequenced: blood. These receptors were collected from a man younger than 45 in good health.

The V gene is TRBV7-2, the J gene TRBJ2-7, with no clear D. Trimming shortened V by 5 bases and J by 9 bases, and 17 bases separated the two germline ends. This CDR3 has 13 amino acids. Germline V CDR1 and CDR2: SGHTA, FQGNSA. CDR3 sequence: CASSVVSDALQYF. The CDR3 nucleotides read TGTGCCAGCAGCGTAGTTTCTGACGCTTTGCAGTACTTC.

The chain joins TRBV5-1 to TRBJ1-1; 8 bases are shared with TRBD1. Germline V lookup: CDR1 SGHRS, CDR2 YFSETQ. The CDR3 spans 16 residues. J gave up 2 bases and V 5 bases, and 11 bases lay outside the gene matches. The CDR3 sequence is CASRPTGTGINTEAFF. CDR3 coding DNA: TGCGCCAGCAGGCCGACCGGGACAGGAATTAACACTGAAGCTTTCTTT.

This clonotype turned up a few times. The chain uses TRBV29-1 and TRBJ1-1; TRBD1 matches at 10 bases. The ends lost 5 bases at V and 10 bases at J; junction bases unmatched: 13. CDR3 size: 14 residues. Germline lookup yields CDR1 SQVTM and CDR2 ANQGSEA. The CDR3 loop is CSVNRDRGLRRAFF. In DNA, the CDR3 is TGCAGCGTTAACCGGGACAGGGGATTACGAAGAGCTTTCTTT.

V and J are TRBV27 and TRBJ2-1, with D possibly TRBD1 on 6 matching bases. Germline V gene sequence: CDR1 MNHEY, CDR2 SMNVEV (reference sequence). The germline V and J ends were trimmed by 5 bases and 5 bases, with 16 bases remaining between them. CDR3 length equals 15 residues. CDR3 bases: TGTGCCAGCAGTAGGGCCGGACAGAGAAACAATGAGCAGTTCTTC. This sequence encodes CASSRAGQRNNEQFF.

V usage is TRBV29-1 and J usage is TRBJ2-2; 8 bases map to TRBD1. After removal of 7 bases from V and 2 bases from J, the junction contained 3 bases not matched to a gene. Germline-derived CDR1 and CDR2 are SQVTM and ANQGSEA. The CDR3 is made up of 13 amino acids. DNA of the CDR3: TGCAGCGCCGGGACAGGCAACACCGGGGAGCTGTTTTTT. It specifies CSAGTGNTGELFF.

This clonotype turned up a few times. The rearrangement uses TRBV20-1 and TRBJ1-2; no clear D gene. The germline gives CDR1 DFQATT, CDR2 SNEGSKA (reference sequence). The CDR3 is made up of 12 amino acids. The V end was cut by 3 bases, the J end by 4 bases, with 9 bases between. The DNA for the CDR3 is TGCAGTGCTAGGGGCGGGAGCTATGGCTACACCTTC. Residues: CSARGGSYGYTF.

V gene TRBV20-1 combines with J gene TRBJ2-7, with TRBD1 matching over 9 bases. CDR1 DFQATT and CDR2 SNEGSKA come from the germline V gene (reference sequence). The CDR3 extends over 15 amino acids. V shed 1 base and J 0 bases; nucleotides not matched to a gene: 4. The CDR3 region has the DNA TGCAGTGCTAGAGGCACAGGGGGCGCCTCCTACGAGCAGTACTTC. Its protein product is CSARGTGGASYEQYF.

This clonotype was counted a single time. The rearrangement uses TRBV28 and TRBJ2-4; D may be TRBD2 (7 bases). In germline, CDR1 is MDHEN, CDR2 SYDVKM. Trimming took 6 bases from V and 9 from J, leaving 9 bases between them. The CDR3 covers 11 residues. The CDR3 reads CASRGGLIQYF. In DNA form, the CDR3 reads TGTGCCAGCAGGGGGGGGCTCATTCAGTACTTC.

The CDR3 reads CASSQEVAGYGYTF. CDR3 DNA sequence: TGCGCCAGCAGCCAAGAAGTTGCAGGGTACGGCTACACCTTC. The gene calls are TRBV4-1 and TRBJ1-2, with TRBD1 as a possible D gene (5 bases). V was clipped by 0 bases and J by 8 bases, with 13 bases between them. The germline V gene has CDR1 MGHRA and CDR2 YSYEKL. There are 14 residues in the CDR3.

The chain employs TRBV20-1 and TRBJ2-7; TRBD1 agrees at 7 bases. Germline CDR1 and CDR2: DFQATT and SNEGSKA (reference sequence). Unmatched junction bases numbered 10, after V lost 5 bases and J lost 6 bases. The CDR3 spans 13 residues. The DNA for the CDR3 is TGCAGTGCTCGAAGGGGACAGCCTACCGAGCAGTACTTC. Residues: CSARRGQPTEQYF.

This clonotype has just a few counts. This rearrangement joins TRBV4-1 to TRBJ2-5, with TRBD2 matching over 13 bases. J lost 4 bases, V lost 6 bases, and 5 bases had no gene match. The germline gives CDR1 MGHRA, CDR2 YSYEKL. The CDR3 runs to 15 residues. Written as DNA, the CDR3 is TGCGCCAGCAGTGACGGGACTAGCGGGGTAGAGACCCAGTACTTC. Its translation is CASSDGTSGVETQYF.

CDR3 protein: CASSPELGRPKETQYF. Here the CDR3 DNA reads TGCGCCAGCAGCCCCGAATTGGGACGACCTAAAGAGACCCAGTACTTC. This rearrangement joins TRBV5-1 to TRBJ2-5; D could derive from TRBD1 or TRBD2 (5 bases each). Looked up from germline, CDR1 is SGHRS and CDR2 is YFSETQ. With 4 bases removed from V and 3 bases from J, the gap between germline ends came to 19 bases. The CDR3 has 16 amino acids.

CDR3 region: CSARGQLAGVSYNEQFF. The CDR3 nucleotides are TGCAGTGCTAGAGGTCAGCTAGCGGGGGTGTCGTACAATGAGCAGTTCTTC. J is TRBJ2-1 and V is TRBV20-1; TRBD2 matches at 10 bases. The CDR3 runs 17 residues. J was trimmed by 4 bases and V by 1 base; bases with no gene match: 10. The V gene's germline CDR1 is DFQATT and CDR2 SNEGSKA (reference sequence).

The table lists this clonotype with a count of one. The chain couples TRBV5-1 to TRBJ2-5, with TRBD2 as a possible D gene (5 bases). V was pared by 4 bases and J by 5 bases, with 18 bases between. The CDR3 sequence is 15 residues long. Germline CDR1 SGHRS, CDR2 YFSETQ. DNA for the CDR3: TGCGCCAGCAGCGAAATAGGACTGGGGATTGAGACCCAGTACTTC. Its translation is CASSEIGLGIETQYF.

This chain joins TRBV7-9 and TRBJ2-1; 8 nucleotides agree with TRBD1. The J segment lost 7 bases and the V segment lost 1 base, leaving 6 bases of the junction unmatched. CDR1 is SEHNR, CDR2 FQNEAQ, per germline (reference sequence). The CDR3 is made up of 15 amino acids. This chain's CDR3 is CASSLGQGQSNEQFF. The CDR3 region has the DNA TGTGCCAGCAGCTTAGGACAGGGGCAAAGTAATGAGCAGTTCTTC.

The V call is TRBV7-9, the J call TRBJ2-3; D tentatively reads TRBD1 or TRBD2 (6 bases each). CDR1 and CDR2 (germline): SEHNR, FQNEAQ (reference sequence). The V end was cut by 4 bases, the J end by 3 bases, with 11 bases between. The CDR3 consists of 14 residues. The CDR3 DNA reads as TGTGCCAGCAGCTCTTCGGGGGCTACAGATACGCAGTATTTT. Encoded protein: CASSSSGATDTQYF. Looking up the rest from reference TRBV7-9 and TRBJ2-3 gives the full variable domain: DTGVSQNPRHKITKRGQNVTFRCDPISEHNRLYWYRQTLGQGPEFLTYFQNEAQLEKSRLLSDRFSAERPKGSFSTLEIQRTEQGDSAMYLCASSSSGATDTQYFGPGTRLTVL.

This chain uses TRBV29-1 with TRBJ1-1, with D possibly being TRBD1 (6 bases). The CDR3 is 13 amino acids. V dropped 5 bases and J dropped 1 base, with 11 bases sitting between them. The germline CDR1 and CDR2 sequences are SQVTM and ANQGSEA. The CDR3 here is CSVQLQGNTEAFF. In DNA form, the CDR3 reads TGCAGCGTTCAACTACAGGGGAACACTGAAGCTTTCTTT. The complete variable domain, with remaining parts taken from reference TRBV29-1 and TRBJ1-1, reads SAVISQKPSRDICQRGTSLTIQCQVDSQVTMMFWYRQQPGQSLTLIATANQGSEATYESGFVIDKFPISRPNLTFSTLTVSNMSPEDSSIYLCSVQLQGNTEAFFGQGTRLTVV.

This clonotype was found a few times. The rearrangement links TRBV12-3 or TRBV12-4 to TRBJ2-7, with a possible D match to TRBD2 (5 bases). The V and J ends lost 4 bases and 1 base respectively, with 8 bases between them. The CDR3 covers 13 residues. CDR3 region: CASSSPGSYEQYF. CDR3 bases: TGTGCCAGCAGTTCACCGGGATCCTACGAGCAGTACTTC.

This clonotype occurred a few times. The genes are TRBV4-3 and TRBJ2-5; TRBD2 might be the D (5 bases). The CDR3 has 15 residues. Per germline, CDR1 LGHNA and CDR2 YSLEER. Trimming shortened V by 0 bases and J by 5 bases, and 13 bases separated the two germline ends. The DNA for the CDR3 is TGCGCCAGCAGCCAAGACCCCACTAGTCGCGAGACCCAGTACTTC. This encodes CASSQDPTSRETQYF.

The table lists this clonotype with a few counts. CDR3 protein: CSAWDSYTGELFF. The DNA for the CDR3 is TGCAGTGCTTGGGACAGCTACACCGGGGAGCTGTTTTTT. V is TRBV20-1 and J is TRBJ2-2; 7 bases are a match to TRBD1. CDR3 length: 13 residues. J was trimmed by 3 bases and V by 5 bases; bases with no gene match: 3. Germline V CDR1 and CDR2: DFQATT, SNEGSKA (reference sequence).

The chain joins TRBV4-1 to TRBJ2-7, with 7 bases fitting TRBD2. The CDR3 length is 16 residues. Germline CDR1 is MGHRA and CDR2 is YSYEKL. The V and J ends lost 5 bases and 4 bases, in that order; junction bases with no gene match: 14. In nucleotides, the CDR3 is TGCGCCAGCAGCAACAAGGTCGCGGGGGAGGTTTACGAGCAGTACTTC. Translated, it gives CASSNKVAGEVYEQYF.

Details on this clonotype: Being one base from a much bigger clone, this may be a read error. The rearrangement joins TRBV3-1 to TRBJ2-4; D gene unclear. The J call may not be correct, given that the DNA end is closer to TRBJ2-7. Germline CDR1 reads LGHDT; CDR2 reads YNNKEL (reference sequence). There are 14 residues in the CDR3. The CDR3 region has the DNA TGTGCCAGCAGACAAGACTGGCAGTCCTACGAGCAGTACTTC. It yields the protein CASRQDWQSYEQYF.

This chain uses TRBV19 with TRBJ2-7, with 7 positions matching TRBD1. J gave up 3 bases and V 5 bases, and 10 bases lay outside the gene matches. Per germline, CDR1 LNHDA and CDR2 SQIVND (reference sequence). The CDR3 totals 15 residues. The CDR3 loop reads CASSSAGTANYEQYF. CDR3 sequence (DNA): TGTGCCAGTAGTTCGGCCGGGACAGCGAACTACGAGCAGTACTTC.

With respect to this clonotype: Since a much larger clone is just one base distant, this may be a read error. This chain links TRBV29-1 with TRBJ2-5; tentative D call: TRBD2 (6 bases). The CDR3 consists of 11 residues. Germline CDR1 SQVTM, CDR2 ANQGSEA. V was shortened by 6 bases and J by 11 bases, with 16 bases between the two germline ends. The CDR3 sequence is CSVGGPNEQYF. In nucleotides, the CDR3 is TGCAGCGTGGGGGGACCGAATGAGCAGTACTTC.

This clonotype was found many times. The chain recombines TRBV12-3 or TRBV12-4 with TRBJ2-1, with 7 bases aligning to TRBD1. The CDR3 runs 13 residues. After removal of 5 bases from V and 6 bases from J, the junction contained 4 bases not matched to a gene. The CDR3 DNA sequence: TGTGCCAGCAGTCCACGGACAGGCAATGAGCAGTTCTTC. It yields the protein CASSPRTGNEQFF.

This chain connects TRBV18 to TRBJ2-7; 10 bases map to TRBD1. V gave up 4 bases and J gave up 0 bases; unmatched junction bases: 12. From germline, CDR1 is KGHSH and CDR2 LQKENI. The CDR3 runs to 18 residues. The CDR3 DNA is TGTGCCAGCTCACGAAGTCCGGGACAGGGGACCAGCTCCTACGAGCAGTACTTC. Translated, it gives CASSRSPGQGTSSYEQYF. The full variable domain, with the rest looked up from reference TRBV18 and TRBJ2-7, is NAGVMQNPRHLVRRRGQEARLRCSPMKGHSHVYWYRQLPEEGLKFMVYLQKENIIDESGMPKERFSAEFPKEGPSILRIQQVVRGDSAAYFCASSRSPGQGTSSYEQYFGPGTRLTVT.

The V call is TRBV29-1, the J call TRBJ2-3; D might be TRBD2 (5 bases). Germline lookup yields CDR1 SQVTM and CDR2 ANQGSEA. The CDR3 has 14 residues. V was cut by 4 bases and J by 2 bases, with 13 bases left in between. The CDR3 region is CSVVVATATDTQYF. The CDR3 DNA is TGCAGCGTTGTGGTAGCGACGGCCACAGATACGCAGTATTTT.

This chain connects TRBV2 to TRBJ2-2, with 7 bases that match TRBD1. CDR1 and CDR2 (germline): SNHLY, FYNNEI. The CDR3 loop spans 13 amino acids. The trim removed 6 bases at V and 6 bases at J, leaving 4 bases unmatched. CDR3 DNA: TGTGCCAGCAGACCGACAGGGCCCGGGGAGCTGTTTTTT. Amino acid sequence: CASRPTGPGELFF.

J is TRBJ1-2 and V is TRBV7-2, with D possibly being TRBD1 (6 bases). V was cut by 2 bases and J by 6 bases, with 16 bases left in between. The germline gives CDR1 SGHTA, CDR2 FQGNSA. The CDR3 has 15 amino acids. In DNA form, the CDR3 reads TGTGCCAGCAGCTTACTCTCAGGGGCTGGCCATGGCTACACCTTC. The encoded protein is CASSLLSGAGHGYTF. The whole variable domain, remainder taken from reference TRBV7-2 and TRBJ1-2, is GAGVSQSPSNKVTEKGKDVELRCDPISGHTALYWYRQSLGQGLEFLIYFQGNSAPDKSGLPSDRFSAERTGGSVSTLTIQRTQQEDSAVYLCASSLLSGAGHGYTFGSGTRLTVV.

This clonotype was observed a single time. V gene TRBV6-5 combines with J gene TRBJ2-2; TRBD1 aligns across 7 bases. Germline assignment: CDR1 MNHEY and CDR2 SVGAGI. Losses at the gene ends were 7 bases for V and 5 bases for J; bases not matched to a gene: 10. The CDR3 is 15 residues long. DNA for the CDR3: TGTGCCAGCACCAGACAGGGTCGTGGTACCGGGGAGCTGTTTTTT. Protein: CASTRQGRGTGELFF.